This T cell receptor beta chain is drawn from a study of T cell changes during pregnancy in multiple sclerosis. Data came from immunoSEQ multiplex PCR; TCRdb stores just in-frame clones and leaves some out. The sample yields tens of thousands of clones, around 90% seen once. Sequenced here: CD8+ T cells from peripheral blood mononuclear cells, sampled before pregnancy. This sequence originates from a female donor with multiple sclerosis, enrolled in a pregnancy study.

CDR3 coding DNA: TGTGCCAGCAGCGTAGGGGGACAGGGAGAGCCCCAGCATTTT. Translating it yields CASSVGGQGEPQHF. V gene TRBV9 combines with J gene TRBJ1-5; 9 positions agree with TRBD1. V was clipped by 0 bases and J by 8 bases; unmatched bases: 3. Germline V gives CDR1 SGDLS, CDR2 YYNGEE. The CDR3 totals 14 residues. The entire variable domain, with the rest obtained from reference TRBV9 and TRBJ1-5, is as follows: DSGVTQTPKHLITATGQRVTLRCSPRSGDLSVYWYQQSLDQGLQFLIQYYNGEERAKGNILERFSAQQFPDLHSELNLSSLELGDSALYFCASSVGGQGEPQHFGDGTRLSIL.